The sequence of this T cell receptor (beta chain) was determined in a study of CD8+ T cells in alopecia areata. On the study more broadly: The share of scalp area affected provided the severity score for treated patients.

In regard to this clone: As yet, its antigen is unknown.

The ends were cut back, 0 bases at V and 1 base at J, with 3 bases in the middle. CDR1 is LGHNA, CDR2 YNFKEQ, per germline. CDR3 length: 13 amino acids. RNA was isolated and reverse transcribed to cDNA, the sequencing template. TCRdb keeps only in-frame clones here, not all; method: immunoSEQ multiplex PCR. The table shows some 130,000 clones, with around 53% occurring only once. The treatment here: oral pan-JAK inhibitor, 5-10 mg twice daily. In alopecia areata patients, both lesional scalp punch biopsies and peripheral blood were collected. Study results and caveats: Lesional scalp, especially alopecia totalis/universalis, showed higher clonality than normal scalp. Numerous expanded lesional clones remained in scalp and blood during tofacitinib.

Source: CD4+ T cells sorted from blood, taken at week 4, from a patient treated with tofacitinib. The chain couples TRBV4-2 to TRBJ1-1, with D hard to call. The TCR sequence derives from a human donor with alopecia areata. The CDR3 nucleotides are TGTGCCAGCAGCCAAGACAGGAACACTGAAGCTTTCTTT. It is translated as CASSQDRNTEAFF.